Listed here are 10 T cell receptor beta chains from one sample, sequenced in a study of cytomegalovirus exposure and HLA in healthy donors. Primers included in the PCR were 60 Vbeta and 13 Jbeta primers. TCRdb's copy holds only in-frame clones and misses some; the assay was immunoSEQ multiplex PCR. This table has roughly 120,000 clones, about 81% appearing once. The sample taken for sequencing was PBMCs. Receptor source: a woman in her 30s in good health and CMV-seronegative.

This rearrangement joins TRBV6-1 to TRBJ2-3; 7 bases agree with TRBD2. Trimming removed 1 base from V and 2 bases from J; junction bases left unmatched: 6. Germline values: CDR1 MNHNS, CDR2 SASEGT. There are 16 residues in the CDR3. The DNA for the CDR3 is TGTGCCAGCAGTGAAGATTTGGGACTACCCACAGATACGCAGTATTTT. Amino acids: CASSEDLGLPTDTQYF.

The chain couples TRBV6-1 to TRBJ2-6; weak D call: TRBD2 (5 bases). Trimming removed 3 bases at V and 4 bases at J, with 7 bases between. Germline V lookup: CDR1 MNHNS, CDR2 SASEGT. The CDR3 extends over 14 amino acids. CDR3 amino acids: CASSEGGGANVLTF. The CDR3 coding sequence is TGTGCCAGCAGTGAGGGCGGGGGGGCCAACGTCCTGACTTTC.

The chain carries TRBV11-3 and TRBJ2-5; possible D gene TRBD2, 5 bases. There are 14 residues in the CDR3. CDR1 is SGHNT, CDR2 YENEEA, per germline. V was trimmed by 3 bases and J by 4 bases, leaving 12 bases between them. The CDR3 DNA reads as TGTGCCAGCAGCTTCATTGGGCGGGCAGAGACCCAGTACTTC. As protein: CASSFIGRAETQYF. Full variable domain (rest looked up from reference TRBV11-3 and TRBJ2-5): EAGVVQSPRYKIIEKKQPVAFWCNPISGHNTLYWYLQNLGQGPELLIRYENEEAVDDSQLPKDRFSAERLKGVDSTLKIQPAELGDSAVYLCASSFIGRAETQYFGPGTRLLVL.

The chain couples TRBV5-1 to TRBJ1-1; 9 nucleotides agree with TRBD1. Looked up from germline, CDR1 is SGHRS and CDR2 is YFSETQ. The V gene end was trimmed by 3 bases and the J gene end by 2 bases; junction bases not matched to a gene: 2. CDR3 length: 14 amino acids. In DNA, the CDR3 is TGCGCCAGCAGCTCGGACAGGGGTAACACTGAAGCTTTCTTT. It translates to CASSSDRGNTEAFF.

In DNA form, the CDR3 reads TGTGCCAGTCTCGGGACTAGCTGGGACTACGAGCAGTACTTC. Translation gives CASLGTSWDYEQYF. The chain has TRBV6-1 and TRBJ2-7; TRBD2 aligns across 9 bases. This CDR3 has 14 residues. Trimming at V came to 9 bases and at J to 3 bases, leaving 9 bases not matched to a gene. Germline CDR1 MNHNS, CDR2 SASEGT.

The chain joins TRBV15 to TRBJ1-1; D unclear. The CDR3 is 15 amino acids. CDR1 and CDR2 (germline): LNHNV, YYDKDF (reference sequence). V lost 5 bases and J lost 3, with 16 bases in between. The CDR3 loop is CATSRPRSQDTEAFF. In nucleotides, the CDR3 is TGTGCCACCAGCCGCCCCCGGTCCCAAGACACTGAAGCTTTCTTT. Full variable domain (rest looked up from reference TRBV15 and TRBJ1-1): DAMVIQNPRYQVTQFGKPVTLSCSQTLNHNVMYWYQQKSSQAPKLLFHYYDKDFNNEADTPDNFQSRRPNTSFCFLDIRSPGLGDTAMYLCATSRPRSQDTEAFFGQGTRLTVV.

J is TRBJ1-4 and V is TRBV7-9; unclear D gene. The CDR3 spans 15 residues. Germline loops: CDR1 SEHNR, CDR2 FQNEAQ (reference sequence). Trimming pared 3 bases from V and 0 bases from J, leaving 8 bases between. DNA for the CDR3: TGTGCCAGCAGCTTCGCAGGCGCAACTAATGAAAAACTGTTTTTT. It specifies CASSFAGATNEKLFF.

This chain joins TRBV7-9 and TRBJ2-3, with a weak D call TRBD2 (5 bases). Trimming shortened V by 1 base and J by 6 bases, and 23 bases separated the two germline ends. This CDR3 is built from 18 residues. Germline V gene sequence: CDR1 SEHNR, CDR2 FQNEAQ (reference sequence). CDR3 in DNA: TGTGCCAGCAGCTTAGTAATGGGAAGGACTCCCCTAGTGGATACGCAGTATTTT. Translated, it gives CASSLVMGRTPLVDTQYF.

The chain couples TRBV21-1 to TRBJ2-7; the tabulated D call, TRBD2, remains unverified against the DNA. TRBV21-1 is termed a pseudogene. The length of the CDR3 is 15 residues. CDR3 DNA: TGTGCCAGCGCCCCTTTCGCCTGTAGCTCCTACGAGCAGTACTTC. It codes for CASAPFACSSYEQYF.

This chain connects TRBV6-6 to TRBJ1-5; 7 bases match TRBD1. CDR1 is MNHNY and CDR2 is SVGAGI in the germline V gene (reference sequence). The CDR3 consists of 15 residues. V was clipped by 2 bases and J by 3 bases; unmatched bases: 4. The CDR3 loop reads CASSYGQVNNQPQHF. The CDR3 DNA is TGTGCCAGCAGTTACGGACAGGTCAACAATCAGCCCCAGCATTTT.